This T cell receptor (beta chain) was identified in a study of blood T cell repertoires in COVID-19 (dated by TCRdb to 2018 to 2020). For context, the study as a whole: Collaborator samples came from the United States, Italy and Spain and covered acute and convalescent phases of COVID-19. The material from the prospective study consisted of cDNA or gDNA derived from T cells, B-cell-depleted T cells, or PBMCs. Subjects who had been exposed to COVID-19, were actively infected with it, or had recovered from it provided the deeply sampled blood TCRbeta repertoires that made up the dataset. The repertoires were released in a freely available public database meant as a resource for research on the immune response to SARS-CoV-2. The samples were drawn from two sources: the first 160 participants of the ongoing ImmuneRACE study, and about 1,300 subjects contributed by 6 global collaborators. Sample metadata almost always included a de-identified subject ID, COVID-19 status, age in years and sex. Where HLA class I and class II types were available, the types were taken from metadata supplied by the sample provider, not from assay-based typing.

Study-level results and caveats: The quantity of clinical and demographic metadata differed by source and by participant and was supplied without curation.

One collaborating source in Seattle enrolled patients during active infection and followed them longitudinally through the course of disease. The collaborating institutions used their own protocols to collect whole blood in K2EDTA tubes. Collaborator samples were shipped for TCRbeta analysis as frozen whole blood, isolated PBMCs, or DNA extracted from either sample type. A distance of 5 bases separates the germline ends of V and J, which lose 1 base and 8 bases respectively. The CDR3, from cysteine to phenylalanine, totals 11 residues. Kept here is only the CDR3 DNA, which spans 33 bases and is read in frame from base 1. From the germline V gene, CDR1 is SGHAT and CDR2 is FQNNGV. TCRbeta CDR3 regions were amplified from genomic DNA by means of the immunoSEQ Assay, a bias-controlled multiplex PCR. The study's own analysis went as follows. Nucleated cell counts per sample were estimated from amplification of reference gene primers within the assay. To quantify the absolute abundance of each unique TCRbeta CDR3 rearrangement, sequence reads were collapsed and filtered. For each sample, productive Simpson clonality was calculated as the square root of Simpson's diversity index across productive rearrangements. This immuneACCESS table, as held by TCRdb, lists in-frame sequences with V and J called but not all clones. Of the missing ones, under half trace to an unresolved V gene in checked studies; the others have no known cause. The DNA was the basis for D and trimming; V, J and clone size are from that table. This sample is represented by 150,000 to 200,000 clones; approximately 87% of them were singletons. 9.5% to 12% of the sample comes from the top ten.

Concerning this clone: It lacks a known antigen. Base qualities are missing; no much larger clone stands one base away.

The source material was peripheral blood. The sequence joins TRBV11-2 to TRBJ1-1; the D gene lacks a confident call. The sequence was collected from a woman in her sixties with COVID-19, enrolled during active disease. CDR3 protein: CASSLGREAFF. The DNA reads TGTGCCAGCAGCTTAGGCAGGGAAGCTTTCTTT.